This T cell receptor (beta chain) comes out of a study of PD-L1 blockade in urothelial cancer (dated by TCRdb to between 2016 and 2019). About the investigation overall: Therapy was started at some point between 2013 and 2015 for all patients, and atezolizumab 1,200 mg was administered intravenously every 3 weeks. The study, an exploratory multi-omic analysis, examined somatic, immune and clinical correlates of response to PD-L1 blockade with atezolizumab in urothelial cancer. Pretreatment tumor samples, along with matched peripheral blood serially collected before and after atezolizumab treatment, were subjected to TCR sequencing. Pretreatment blood TCR-seq was available for about 27 patients, at least one posttreatment blood collection was obtained for around 24 patients, and tumor TCR-seq was available for around 24 patients. Durable clinical benefit was achieved by nine patients but not by the remaining 20. Patients had an ECOG performance status of 0 or 1 and had received between 0 and 3 prior chemotherapy regimens. In the same patients, whole exome sequencing and RNA sequencing of pretreatment tumors were performed in addition to TCR sequencing. Twenty-five of 29 patients were identified as males with urothelial cancer of bladder origin, and a prior smoking history was reported by 18 of 29 patients. Blood samples were analyzed at 3 weeks after treatment start (second dose) and at 6 weeks after treatment start. Blood samples yielded a median of around 150,000 T cells and approximately 83,000 unique TCRs, with median clonality approximately 0.08. Durable clinical benefit was defined as progression-free survival longer than 6 months, and TCR features were also tested against progression-free and overall survival. The research as a whole found: At 3 weeks after the start of treatment, tumor-associated TCR clones in peripheral blood had expanded more in patients with durable benefit (n of about 22, p = 0.022). Small sample size (n ≈ 28) and many exploratory analyses mean the results are intended to be hypothesis-generating. A pretreatment peripheral blood TCR clonality below the median was linked to improved progression-free and overall survival.

To estimate absolute template abundance from read counts, synthetic TCR analog templates were spiked into each PCR. The immunoSEQ assay used bias-controlled V and J gene primers to amplify TCRbeta CDR3 regions from genomic DNA. Sequencing of rearranged TCRbeta segments was performed at approximately 20X coverage. The study's own analysis went as follows. Clustering was used to correct sequencing errors, and CDR3s were annotated against IMGT so that V, D and J genes could be assigned. Out-of-frame and stop-codon sequences were excluded, and only productive TCRbeta rearrangements were used in downstream analyses. Clonality was calculated as one minus the Shannon entropy normalized by the log of the number of unique productive sequences. Fisher's exact test with Benjamini-Hochberg correction, using a cutoff of adjusted p below 0.01, was how clones that differed between time points or between blood and tumor were identified. The table was pulled from immuneACCESS by TCRdb, which kept in-frame rearrangements only. Such tables lose some clones; where checked, under half of the loss comes from unresolved V genes, and the rest has no known cause. The D gene and trimming were derived from the DNA, and the V and J assignments and clone size from that table. The sample table holds over 15,000 clones, of which around 91% were seen once. The top ten constitute 12% of the sample.

From the cysteine through the phenylalanine, the CDR3 covers 15 amino acids. Of all the DNA, just the CDR3 is kept, 45 bases in frame from base 1. Clipping removes 4 bases from V and 8 bases from J, with 5 as the unmatched junction base count. The CDR1 and CDR2 encoded by the germline V gene (reference sequence) are LNHDA and SQIVND. The time point label here, explained by the study, means: pretreatment peripheral blood. A total of approximately 27 patients with locally advanced or metastatic urothelial carcinoma, treated at Memorial Sloan Kettering on a trial protocol, made up the cohort. Peripheral blood mononuclear cells were collected from each patient pretreatment and during treatment, giving between 1 and 8 total time points per patient. The Qiagen DNeasy Blood extraction kit was used to purify genomic DNA from total PBMCs and from tumor samples. Collected pretreatment and during treatment, PBMCs were isolated and stored as previously described.

To note about this clone: Its antigen is currently not known. The input lacks base qualities; no much larger clone sits a single base away.

The chain employs TRBV19 and TRBJ2-1; 13 bases in the junction line up with TRBD2. Source: PBMCs, taken around atezolizumab (anti-PD-L1) treatment. This TCR came from a man between 65 and 79 years old with urothelial cancer. The encoded CDR3 is CASSKLAGGNHEQFF. DNA sequence: TGTGCCAGTAGTAAACTAGCGGGGGGGAATCATGAGCAGTTCTTC.